This T cell receptor beta chain was sequenced in a study of graft-versus-host responses after intestinal transplantation. Study overall: All of the recipients had induction that used anti-thymocyte globulin, then tacrolimus and steroids for around three years.

The ends lost 4 bases at V and 4 bases at J; junction bases unmatched: 4. The CDR3 sequence is 14 residues long. Germline V gene lookup returns CDR1 PRHDT and CDR2 FYEKMQ (reference sequence). A note on this clone: Its target is not known.

The repertoire was sequenced with immunoSEQ multiplex PCR; TCRdb's copy has only in-frame clones and lacks some. The repertoire holds tens of thousands of clones, with 91% as singletons. The sequenced sample was unstimulated CD4+ T cells sorted from spleen or lymph node cells, obtained before intestinal transplant. The receptor's source is a human donor who received an intestinal transplant. The V gene is TRBV13, the J gene TRBJ2-3, with TRBD2 identical over 8 bases. CDR3 nucleotides: TGTGCCAGCAGCTCTTCTAGCGGGCCAGATACGCAGTATTTT. Translation: CASSSSSGPDTQYF.